This record looks at one TCR beta chain sequence and its context. Treatment: preoperative locoregional IRX-2 cytokine immunotherapy. This entry is derived from a study of preoperative IRX-2 immunotherapy in early breast cancer. TCRdb keeps only in-frame clones here, not all; method: immunoSEQ multiplex PCR. The sample has fewer than 30,000 clones, 85% to 90% seen once; the top ten hold 9.5% to 10%. Collection took place from a patient treated with IRX-2 immunotherapy. The sequence was obtained from a human donor with breast cancer.

The CDR3 nucleotides read TGTGCCAGCAGTTTATTGGGCGGAAAATCCTACGAGCAGTACTTC. Protein product: CASSLLGGKSYEQYF. The V gene is TRBV28, the J gene TRBJ2-7; no definite D call. From germline, CDR1 is MDHEN and CDR2 SYDVKM. V was trimmed by 1 base and J by 1 base, leaving 11 bases between them. CDR3 length equals 15 residues.